This T cell receptor (beta chain) was recovered during a study of T cell repertoires in cytomegalovirus infection. TCRdb independently ran MiXCR on the reads; one entry per CDR3 protein. The data show tens of thousands of distinct CDR3 sequences, with over 3.5% seen just once and about 22% held by the top ten. This clonotype came up many times. The receptor's source is a human donor in good health (CMV status not recorded). Some clones in this sample may be carry-over from other donors' samples. The specimen sequenced was PBMCs.

The CDR3: CASSGTSGIYNEQFF. For the CDR3, the DNA is TGTGCCAGCAGCGGTACTAGCGGGATTTACAATGAGCAGTTCTTC. The chain joins TRBV7-8 to TRBJ2-1; 10 bases are a match to TRBD2. CDR1 is SGHVS, CDR2 FQNEAQ, per germline. CDR3 size: 15 residues. Losses at the gene ends were 5 bases for V and 4 bases for J; bases not matched to a gene: 5.